This T cell receptor (beta chain) was profiled in a study of blood T cell repertoires in COVID-19. V shed 4 bases and J shed 2 bases, with 8 bases lying between them. The CDR3 is 12 residues long. Per the germline V gene, CDR1 is GTSNPN and CDR2 is SVGIG (reference sequence). Per the study methods: Reference gene primer amplification yielded estimated nucleated cell counts. Libraries were prepared by immunoSEQ multiplex PCR; TCRdb keeps only in-frame clonotypes and omits some of them. V and J calls and clone size are those listed in that table; D and trimming were worked out from the DNA. The sample carries fewer than 65,000 clones, around 80% recorded once.

Specimen: peripheral blood. The rearrangement joins TRBV30 to TRBJ2-5; D call uncertain. The TCR originated in a man aged 25-40 years with COVID-19, enrolled during active disease. The chain's CDR3 is CAWKLSQETQYF. In nucleotides, the CDR3 is TGTGCCTGGAAACTGTCTCAAGAGACCCAGTACTTC. Full variable domain (remainder filled in from reference TRBV30 and TRBJ2-5): SQTIHQWPATLVQPVGSPLSLECTVEGTSNPNLYWYRQAAGRGLQLLFYSVGIGQISSEVPQNLSASRPQDRQFILSSKKLLLSDSGFYLCAWKLSQETQYFGPGTRLLVL.